The source of this TCR beta chain is a study of T cells in Graves' hyperthyroidism and ophthalmopathy. TCR beta CDR3 regions were amplified from RNA transcripts. The HTBI primer set served for first-round RT-PCR of the TCR CDR3. TCRdb re-derived calls from the multiplex PCR reads in MiXCR, one entry per CDR3 protein. Here the sample spans roughly 740,000 distinct CDR3 sequences, about 16% being singletons. Germline V CDR1 and CDR2: SGHVS, FQNEAQ. The germline V and J ends were trimmed by 5 bases and 3 bases, with 14 bases remaining between them. This CDR3 region has 14 residues. The sequenced sample was blood. The TCR was taken from a man aged 18 to 30 with Graves' hyperthyroidism. The chain joins TRBV7-8 to TRBJ2-7; D may be TRBD2 (6 bases). CDR3 in amino acids: CASSPGTLDYEQYF. The CDR3 nucleotides are TGTGCCAGCAGCCCCGGGACTTTGGACTACGAGCAGTACTTC.